A selection of T cell receptor beta chains follows, all from one sample in a study of blood T cell repertoires in COVID-19. Generated by immunoSEQ multiplex PCR, the TCRdb table keeps only in-frame clones and is missing some. The sample records 400,000 or so clones, more than 80% being singletons. Sequenced input: PBMCs or T cells enriched from blood (not recorded which). These receptors came from a man aged 30 to 45 who had recovered from COVID-19. The CDR3 runs from the conserved cysteine through the conserved F or W. D genes are given only for firm matches. Size values are once, few and many counts, or a class for expanded clones, and some rows have none.

v_call	j_call	clone_size	d_call	cdr3_nt	cdr3_aa
TRBV19	TRBJ1-1	-	-	TGTGCCAGTAGATATGAGGGTTCTGGGTCGAACACTGAAGCTTTCTTT	CASRYEGSGSNTEAFF
TRBV7-2	TRBJ2-7	-	TRBD2	TGTGCCAGCAGCCCCGGGCTAGCGGGCCTCTACGAGCAGTACTTC	CASSPGLAGLYEQYF
TRBV7-8	TRBJ1-2	-	-	TGTGCCAGCAGCTTAGACGGAGATGGCTACACCTTC	CASSLDGDGYTF
TRBV27	TRBJ2-3	-	-	TGTGCCAGCAGTTTTACACGGGGTTTAGCTGGAATTGGAGATACGCAGTATTTT	CASSFTRGLAGIGDTQYF
TRBV11-2	TRBJ1-2	-	-	TGTGCCAGCCTCCCTTCTCCAGGGGTGGACTATGGCTACACCTTC	CASLPSPGVDYGYTF
TRBV30	TRBJ1-1	-	TRBD1	TGTGCCTGGAGGTTGTCAGGGGGCAGGTCTTTCTTT	CAWRLSGGRSFF
TRBV27	TRBJ2-7	-	TRBD2	TGTGCCAGCCAGGGACTAGCGGGCTACGAGCAGTACTTC	CASQGLAGYEQYF
TRBV28	TRBJ2-1	-	TRBD1	TGTGCCAGCAGTCCGACGGGGACAGGGCGTGTAAATGAGCAGTTCTTC	CASSPTGTGRVNEQFF
TRBV7-8	TRBJ2-7	-	-	TGTGCCAGCAGCTTAGAGGTAACCTCTGCGGACTTC	CASSLEVTSADF
TRBV7-8	TRBJ2-1	few	TRBD2	TGTGCCAGCAGTCTGAGCGGGAGTTTTAATGAGCAGTTCTTC	CASSLSGSFNEQFF
TRBV7-8	TRBJ2-2	-	TRBD2	TGTGCCAGCAGCTGGACTAGCGGTAACACCGGGGAGCTGTTTTTT	CASSWTSGNTGELFF
TRBV7-9	TRBJ2-1	-	TRBD2	TGTGCCAGCAGCCCGCGGGGAATAGCGGGAGGTTACAATGAGCAGTTCTTC	CASSPRGIAGGYNEQFF
TRBV5-4	TRBJ1-3	-	TRBD1	TGTGCCAGCAGCTTCGATCCGGGACAGGGGTTCGGAAACACCATATATTTT	CASSFDPGQGFGNTIYF
TRBV28	TRBJ1-2	-	-	TGTGCCAGCAGTTTGGCACCGAACTATGGCTACACCTTC	CASSLAPNYGYTF
TRBV28	TRBJ2-7	-	-	TGTGCCAGCAGCATGGTTGAATCCTCCTACTACGAGCAGTACTTC	CASSMVESSYYEQYF
TRBV5-1	TRBJ2-1	-	TRBD2	TGCGCCAGCAGCCCCACTAGCGGGAGTCACAATGAGCAGTTCTTC	CASSPTSGSHNEQFF
TRBV3-1/TRBV3-2	TRBJ1-1	-	-	TGTGCCAGCAGCCAAGATCCGCGCCGGAGGCTGATGACTGAAGCTTTCTTT	CASSQDPRRRLMTEAFF
TRBV9	TRBJ2-3	-	TRBD2	TGTGCCAGCAGCGTAGTAGGGACTAGTTATGCTACGCAGTATTTT	CASSVVGTSYATQYF
TRBV5-1	TRBJ1-1	-	-	TGCGCCAGCAAAGAGGCAGAGACCACTGAAGCTTTCTTT	CASKEAETTEAFF
TRBV6-5	TRBJ2-7	-	-	TGTGCCAGCACCACGGCGGCGAACCCTTACGAGCAGTACTTC	CASTTAANPYEQYF
TRBV28	TRBJ1-2	-	-	TGTGCCAGCAGTTGGGCGTTAGCTAACTATGGCTACACCTTC	CASSWALANYGYTF
TRBV19	TRBJ2-7	-	-	TGTGCCAGTAGTATAGACCTCCGGGGGTTGGTCGGGCAGTACTTC	CASSIDLRGLVGQYF
TRBV19	TRBJ1-4	-	TRBD1	TGTGCCAGTAGTCCCGGGGACAGGGGAGGTGAAAAACTGTTTTTT	CASSPGDRGGEKLFF
TRBV15	TRBJ1-2	-	-	TGTGCCACCAGCAGAGATCTGGCAGGGAACTATGGCTACACCTTC	CATSRDLAGNYGYTF
TRBV4-1	TRBJ1-6	few	-	TGCGCCAGCAGCCCGAGGAGTCCGCTTGAACCCCTCCACTTT	CASSPRSPLEPLHF
TRBV28	TRBJ1-4	few	-	TGTGCCAGCAGCCCGGGGGGCGCAACTAATGAAAAACTGTTTTTT	CASSPGGATNEKLFF
TRBV6-2/TRBV6-3	TRBJ1-2	-	-	TGTGCCAGCAGTCACTTGGGGGCAGGGGGCTACACCTTC	CASSHLGAGGYTF
TRBV2	TRBJ2-3	once	TRBD1	TGTGCCAGCAGTAAAGGGACAGGGCTTAGCACAGATACGCAGTATTTT	CASSKGTGLSTDTQYF
TRBV5-4	TRBJ1-1	-	-	TGTGCCAGCAGCTTCTGGAGGGGGAACACTGAAGCTTTCTTT	CASSFWRGNTEAFF
TRBV28	TRBJ1-2	few	-	TGTGCCAGCAGTTTTTTCCAGGGAAATGGCTACACCTTC	CASSFFQGNGYTF
TRBV7-9	TRBJ1-1	-	-	TGTGCCAGCAGCTTAAAACAGTCGGACACTGAAGCTTTCTTT	CASSLKQSDTEAFF
TRBV28	TRBJ1-2	-	TRBD1	TGTGCCAGCAGTGGGACAGGGGGGTGGTGCACCTTC	CASSGTGGWCTF
TRBV28	TRBJ1-1	once	-	TGTGCCAGCAGGGGCGGGGGCGGCGGCACTGAAGCTTTCTTT	CASRGGGGGTEAFF
TRBV2	TRBJ2-7	-	-	TGTGCCAGCAGGGAAGCCTGGACATCATACGAGCAGTACTTC	CASREAWTSYEQYF
TRBV29-1	TRBJ1-1	-	-	TGCAGCGTTGTTCCCGGGTCTGAAGCTTTCTTT	CSVVPGSEAFF
TRBV5-1	TRBJ2-5	-	TRBD1	TGCGCCAGCAGCGGGGGACAGCCGGGGGAGACCCAGTACTTC	CASSGGQPGETQYF
TRBV28	TRBJ1-2	-	-	TGTGCCAGCAGTCCGACCTGGACAGTCTTCGACTATGGCTACACCTTC	CASSPTWTVFDYGYTF
TRBV5-1	TRBJ2-1	-	-	TGCGCCAGCAGCGGCGGGCAGCCCACCTACAATGAGCAGTTCTTC	CASSGGQPTYNEQFF
TRBV6-4	TRBJ2-3	-	-	TGTGCCAGCAGTGACTCAGAGGATAGTACGCAGTATTTT	CASSDSEDSTQYF
TRBV18	TRBJ1-1	-	-	TGTGCCAGCTCACCGAGGGAAGCTGAAGCTTTCTTT	CASSPREAEAFF
TRBV7-6	TRBJ2-2	-	-	TGTGCCAGCAGCTTCGGGGAACTAGCGAACACCGGGGAGCTGTTTTTT	CASSFGELANTGELFF
TRBV7-9	TRBJ2-2	once	-	TGTGCCAGCATCCCGGGGAACGGGGAGCTGTTTTTT	CASIPGNGELFF